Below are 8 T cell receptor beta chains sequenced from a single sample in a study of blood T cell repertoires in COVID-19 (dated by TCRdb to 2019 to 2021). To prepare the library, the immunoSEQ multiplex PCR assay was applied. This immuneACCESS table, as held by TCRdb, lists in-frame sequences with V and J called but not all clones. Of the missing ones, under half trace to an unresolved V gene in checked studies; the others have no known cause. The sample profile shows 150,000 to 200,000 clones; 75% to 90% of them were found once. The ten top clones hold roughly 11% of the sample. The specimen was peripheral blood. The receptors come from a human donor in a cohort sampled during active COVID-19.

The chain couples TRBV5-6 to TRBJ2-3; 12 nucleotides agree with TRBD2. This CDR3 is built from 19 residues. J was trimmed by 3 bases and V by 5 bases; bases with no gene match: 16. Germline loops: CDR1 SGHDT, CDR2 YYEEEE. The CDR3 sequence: CASSEGASGRVLGTDTQYF. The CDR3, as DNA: TGTGCCAGCAGTGAGGGCGCTAGCGGGAGGGTGCTCGGGACAGATACGCAGTATTTT. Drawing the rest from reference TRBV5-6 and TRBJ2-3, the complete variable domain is DAGVTQSPTHLIKTRGQQVTLRCSPKSGHDTVSWYQQALGQGPQFIFQYYEEEERQRGNFPDRFSGHQFPNYSSELNVNALLLGDSALYLCASSEGASGRVLGTDTQYFGPGTRLTVL.

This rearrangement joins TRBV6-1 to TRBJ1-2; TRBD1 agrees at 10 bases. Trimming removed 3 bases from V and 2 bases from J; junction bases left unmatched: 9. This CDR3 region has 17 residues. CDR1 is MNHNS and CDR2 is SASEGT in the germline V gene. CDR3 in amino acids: CASSENIRDRGNYGYTF. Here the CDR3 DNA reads TGTGCCAGCAGTGAGAATATCCGGGACAGGGGAAACTATGGCTACACCTTC.

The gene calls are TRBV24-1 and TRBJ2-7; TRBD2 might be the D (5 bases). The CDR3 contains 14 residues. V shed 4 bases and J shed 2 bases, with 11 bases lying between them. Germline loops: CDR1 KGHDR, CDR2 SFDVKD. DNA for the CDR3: TGTGCCACCAGTGAGGGTGGGAGTCCCTACGAGCAGTACTTC. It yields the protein CATSEGGSPYEQYF.

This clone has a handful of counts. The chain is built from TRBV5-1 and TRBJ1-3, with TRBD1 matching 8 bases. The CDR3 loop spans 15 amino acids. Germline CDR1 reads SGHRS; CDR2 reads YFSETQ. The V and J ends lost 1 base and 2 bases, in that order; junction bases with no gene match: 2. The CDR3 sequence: CASSLWTGTGNTIYF. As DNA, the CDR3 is TGCGCCAGCAGCTTGTGGACAGGGACTGGAAACACCATATATTTT.

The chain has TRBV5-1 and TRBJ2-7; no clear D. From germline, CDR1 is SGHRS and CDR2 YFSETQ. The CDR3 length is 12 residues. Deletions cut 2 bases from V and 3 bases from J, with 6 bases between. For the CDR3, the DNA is TGCGCCAGCAGCTTAGGCGGCTACGAGCAGTACTTC. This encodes CASSLGGYEQYF.

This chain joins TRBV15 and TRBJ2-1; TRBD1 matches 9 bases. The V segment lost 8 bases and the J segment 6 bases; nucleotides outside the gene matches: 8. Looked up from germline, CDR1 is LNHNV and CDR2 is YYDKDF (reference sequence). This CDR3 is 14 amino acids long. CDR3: CATSRGQGFNEQFF. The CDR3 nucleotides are TGTGCCACCTCCAGGGGACAGGGTTTCAATGAGCAGTTCTTC.

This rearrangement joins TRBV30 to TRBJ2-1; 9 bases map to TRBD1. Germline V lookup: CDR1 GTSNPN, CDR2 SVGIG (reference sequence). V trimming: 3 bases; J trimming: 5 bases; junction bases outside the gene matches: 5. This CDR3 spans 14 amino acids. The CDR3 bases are TGTGCCTGGAGGCGGGACAGGGAAAACAATGAGCAGTTCTTC. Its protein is CAWRRDRENNEQFF.

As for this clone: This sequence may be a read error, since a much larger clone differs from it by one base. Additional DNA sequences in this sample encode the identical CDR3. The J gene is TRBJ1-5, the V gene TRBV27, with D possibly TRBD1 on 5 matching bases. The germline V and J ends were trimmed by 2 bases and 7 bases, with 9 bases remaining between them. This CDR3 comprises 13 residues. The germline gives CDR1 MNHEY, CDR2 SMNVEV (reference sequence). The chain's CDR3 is CASSLGGGQPQHF. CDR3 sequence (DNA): TGTGCCAGCAGTTTAGGGGGGGGACAGCCCCAGCATTTT.